This TCR beta chain is from a study of shared clonotypes between healthy human individuals. The table lists this clone with many counts. With 5 bases removed from V and 0 bases from J, the gap between germline ends came to 11 bases. This CDR3 spans 16 amino acids. Germline V gene sequence: CDR1 MDHEN, CDR2 SYDVKM. Clones were sequenced by immunoSEQ multiplex PCR, and TCRdb holds only the in-frame ones, with some missing. The sample carries approximately 99,000 clones, about 70% recorded once. Sequenced input: memory CD8+ T cells sorted from blood. Subset noted: CD45RO+ cells pooled with CCR7-negative TemRA cells. The sequence came from a woman in her 30s in good health. The rearrangement uses TRBV28 and TRBJ2-6; possibly TRBD1 for D (5 bases). Here the CDR3 reads CASSVLQDSGANVLTF. The DNA of the CDR3 is TGTGCCAGCAGTGTTTTACAGGACTCTGGGGCCAACGTCCTGACTTTC. Full variable domain (missing parts from reference TRBV28 and TRBJ2-6): DVKVTQSSRYLVKRTGEKVFLECVQDMDHENMFWYRQDPGLGLRLIYFSYDVKMKEKGDIPEGYSVSREKKERFSLILESASTNQTSMYLCASSVLQDSGANVLTFGAGSRLTVL.